These 8 T cell receptor beta chains were sequenced from one sample in a study of T cells in Graves' hyperthyroidism and ophthalmopathy. RNA transcripts provided the source from which TCR beta CDR3 regions were amplified. The TCR CDR3 first-round RT-PCR relied on the HTBI primer set. Each CDR3 protein is one row after TCRdb ran MiXCR on the multiplex PCR reads. Altogether about 640,000 distinct CDR3 sequences are present, roughly 20% being singletons, with the ten largest covering about 35%. The sample was blood. These receptors were obtained from a man aged 30 to 45 with Graves' ophthalmopathy.

In this sample, this clonotype turned up a few times. The rearrangement uses TRBV5-5 and TRBJ2-3; D is ambiguous. Germline CDR1 SGHKS, CDR2 YYEKEE (reference sequence). The CDR3 has 15 amino acids. The germline V and J ends were trimmed by 1 base and 0 bases, with 9 bases remaining between them. CDR3 region: CASSLMAASTDTQYF. The DNA for the CDR3 is TGTGCCAGCAGCTTGATGGCGGCGAGCACAGATACGCAGTATTTT. Complete variable domain (other parts from reference TRBV5-5 and TRBJ2-3): DAGVTQSPTHLIKTRGQQVTLRCSPISGHKSVSWYQQVLGQGPQFIFQYYEKEERGRGNFPDRFSARQFPNYSSELNVNALLLGDSALYLCASSLMAASTDTQYFGPGTRLTVL.

This clonotype has ten or more counts. V usage is TRBV30 and J usage is TRBJ1-2; D gene uncertain. The CDR3 loop spans 13 amino acids. Trimming removed 4 bases at V and 0 bases at J, with 9 bases between. The V gene's germline CDR1 is GTSNPN and CDR2 SVGIG (reference sequence). The CDR3, as DNA: TGTGCCTGGATAAGGACTACTAACTATGGCTACACCTTC. Its protein product is CAWIRTTNYGYTF.

The sample holds a few counts of this clonotype. The chain has TRBV12-3 or TRBV12-4 and TRBJ2-1; TRBD2 aligns across 8 bases. The J segment lost 8 bases and the V segment lost 4 bases, leaving 7 bases of the junction unmatched. CDR3 length: 14 residues. The CDR3 DNA reads TGTGCCAGCAGTTCCAGCGGGAGAAATGATGAGCAGTTCTTC. Translating gives CASSSSGRNDEQFF.

The chain is built from TRBV4-3 and TRBJ2-1; 10 positions agree with TRBD1. The CDR3 is 16 amino acids. V lost 0 bases, J lost 7 bases, and 6 bases stayed unmatched. Germline V gene lookup returns CDR1 LGHNA and CDR2 YSLEER. The DNA for the CDR3 is TGCGCCAGCAGCCAAGACGAGACAGGGGGCTGGAATGAGCAGTTCTTC. It translates to CASSQDETGGWNEQFF.

To note about this clonotype: A much larger clone is a single base away; this may be a read error. The rearrangement uses TRBV10-3 and TRBJ2-1; D ambiguous. Germline lookup yields CDR1 ENHRY and CDR2 SYGVKD. The CDR3 runs 14 residues. Trimming left V 5 bases short and J 6 bases short, with 14 bases between. The CDR3 region has the DNA TGTGCCATCAGTTTTACCCAGCCAAGCAATGAGCAGTTCTTC. It specifies CAISFTQPSNEQFF.

The gene calls are TRBV6-1 and TRBJ2-7; TRBD1 aligns across 8 bases. Germline V gene sequence: CDR1 MNHNS, CDR2 SASEGT. This CDR3 is 13 amino acids long. The V gene end was trimmed by 5 bases and the J gene end by 5 bases; junction bases not matched to a gene: 5. The DNA for the CDR3 is TGTGCCAGCAGTAAAGACAGGGGCAACGAGCAGTACTTC. Encoded protein: CASSKDRGNEQYF.

The V call is TRBV20-1, the J call TRBJ1-2; maybe TRBD1 (5 bases). The germline gives CDR1 DFQATT, CDR2 SNEGSKA (reference sequence). The germline V and J ends were trimmed by 8 bases and 4 bases, with 23 bases remaining between them. The CDR3 totals 15 residues. CDR3 residues: CSPTPGRRLAYGYTF. The CDR3 DNA reads TGCAGTCCTACGCCGGGACGCCGGCTAGCCTATGGCTACACCTTC.

This clonotype was recorded many times. The chain employs TRBV11-2 and TRBJ2-2; D is uncertain. The CDR3 sequence is 16 residues long. CDR1 and CDR2 (germline): SGHAT, FQNNGV. The V end was cut by 0 bases, the J end by 4 bases, with 12 bases between. In DNA, the CDR3 is TGTGCCAGCAGCTTAGAAGCACACCCGACCACCGGGGAGCTGTTTTTT. It translates to CASSLEAHPTTGELFF.